This T cell receptor (beta chain) was found in a study of blood T cell repertoires in COVID-19. For the study at large: T cells, B-cell-depleted T cells, or PBMCs provided the cDNA or gDNA that served as material.

Per the study methods: Researchers report that nucleated cell counts were estimated from reference gene primer amplification. The method was immunoSEQ multiplex PCR; TCRdb's version includes in-frame clones alone and lacks a portion of them. Clone size and the V and J calls come from that table; the DNA yielded D and trimming. The sample has fewer than 250,000 clones; 85% to 90% are singletons. Only one count was recorded for this clone. CDR1 is MDHEN and CDR2 is SYDVKM in the germline V gene. This CDR3 comprises 15 residues. The V gene lost 4 bases and the J gene lost 1 base, with 11 bases spanning the gap.

The rearrangement uses TRBV28 and TRBJ1-5, with D possibly being TRBD1 (6 bases). This TCR was recovered from a woman in her sixties or seventies with acute or convalescent COVID-19. Sequences were obtained from peripheral blood. CDR3 nucleotides: TGTGCCAGCAGTTCCATGAGGGGGAGCAATCAGCCCCAGCATTTT. Protein: CASSSMRGSNQPQHF.